This TCR beta chain originates from a study of T-cell reconstitution after alpha-beta-depleted transplantation in children (dated by TCRdb to the mid-2010s). Describing the broader study: Using TCR repertoire profiling, the study followed T-cell immune reconstitution in a quantitative way in children after TCRalphabeta/CD19-depleted allogeneic hematopoietic cell transplantation. The paper's findings and limits, for the study overall: Over subsequent months, a decline in hyperexpanded clone frequencies was noted, and after one year, T-cell counts and TCRbeta diversity were mostly ascribed to newly produced T cells. About two months after transplant, the apparently early recovery of alphabetaT-cell counts reportedly depended on just several hundred clones that had expanded rapidly and came from non-depleted graft cells. The high TCRbeta diversity at day 60 in some patients was ascribed to recipient T cells and intrathymic progenitors that had survived conditioning.

Read against the paper, the sample's treatment or condition label means: allogeneic hematopoietic cell transplantation with graft depleted of TCRalphabeta T cells and CD19 B cells. The transplant recipients were children given TCRalphabeta/CD19-depleted allogeneic hematopoietic cell grafts. Spanning cysteine to phenylalanine, the CDR3 consists of 16 amino acids. Only the CDR3 region is kept as DNA, spanning 48 bases read in frame from base 1. V lost 4 bases and J lost 0 bases; the stretch between them is 13 bases long. Sequences SGDLS (CDR1) and YYNGEE (CDR2) are obtained from the germline V gene. This clonotype was counted at least ten times. This clone's antigen is unknown. Base qualities are not at hand, and no much larger clone is one base apart. The method was PCR. The run used an Illumina HiSeq 2500. To normalize quantification of the TCRbeta repertoire, the TCR libraries were built with molecular barcoding that relied on unique molecular identifiers. Starting from the raw public reads, TCRdb applied fastp trimming at Q25, assembled clones with MiXCR and retained in-frame beta chains. Rows are combined by CDR3 protein, so each entry shows the most common genes and DNA. The table for this sample lists 440,000 or so distinct CDR3 sequences; 43% of them were counted only once. Around a quarter of the sample is in the top ten clones.

The specimen comprised PBMCs, sampled before TCRalphabeta/CD19-depleted stem cell transplant. This receptor chain uses TRBV9 and TRBJ2-2; confidence is insufficient to name the D gene. The TCR originated in a girl aged 2-10 years with aplastic anemia, due to receive a stem cell transplant. The CDR3 region: CASSPLSAPNTGELFF. The nucleotide sequence is given as TGTGCCAGCAGCCCGCTGTCGGCTCCGAACACCGGGGAGCTGTTTTTT.